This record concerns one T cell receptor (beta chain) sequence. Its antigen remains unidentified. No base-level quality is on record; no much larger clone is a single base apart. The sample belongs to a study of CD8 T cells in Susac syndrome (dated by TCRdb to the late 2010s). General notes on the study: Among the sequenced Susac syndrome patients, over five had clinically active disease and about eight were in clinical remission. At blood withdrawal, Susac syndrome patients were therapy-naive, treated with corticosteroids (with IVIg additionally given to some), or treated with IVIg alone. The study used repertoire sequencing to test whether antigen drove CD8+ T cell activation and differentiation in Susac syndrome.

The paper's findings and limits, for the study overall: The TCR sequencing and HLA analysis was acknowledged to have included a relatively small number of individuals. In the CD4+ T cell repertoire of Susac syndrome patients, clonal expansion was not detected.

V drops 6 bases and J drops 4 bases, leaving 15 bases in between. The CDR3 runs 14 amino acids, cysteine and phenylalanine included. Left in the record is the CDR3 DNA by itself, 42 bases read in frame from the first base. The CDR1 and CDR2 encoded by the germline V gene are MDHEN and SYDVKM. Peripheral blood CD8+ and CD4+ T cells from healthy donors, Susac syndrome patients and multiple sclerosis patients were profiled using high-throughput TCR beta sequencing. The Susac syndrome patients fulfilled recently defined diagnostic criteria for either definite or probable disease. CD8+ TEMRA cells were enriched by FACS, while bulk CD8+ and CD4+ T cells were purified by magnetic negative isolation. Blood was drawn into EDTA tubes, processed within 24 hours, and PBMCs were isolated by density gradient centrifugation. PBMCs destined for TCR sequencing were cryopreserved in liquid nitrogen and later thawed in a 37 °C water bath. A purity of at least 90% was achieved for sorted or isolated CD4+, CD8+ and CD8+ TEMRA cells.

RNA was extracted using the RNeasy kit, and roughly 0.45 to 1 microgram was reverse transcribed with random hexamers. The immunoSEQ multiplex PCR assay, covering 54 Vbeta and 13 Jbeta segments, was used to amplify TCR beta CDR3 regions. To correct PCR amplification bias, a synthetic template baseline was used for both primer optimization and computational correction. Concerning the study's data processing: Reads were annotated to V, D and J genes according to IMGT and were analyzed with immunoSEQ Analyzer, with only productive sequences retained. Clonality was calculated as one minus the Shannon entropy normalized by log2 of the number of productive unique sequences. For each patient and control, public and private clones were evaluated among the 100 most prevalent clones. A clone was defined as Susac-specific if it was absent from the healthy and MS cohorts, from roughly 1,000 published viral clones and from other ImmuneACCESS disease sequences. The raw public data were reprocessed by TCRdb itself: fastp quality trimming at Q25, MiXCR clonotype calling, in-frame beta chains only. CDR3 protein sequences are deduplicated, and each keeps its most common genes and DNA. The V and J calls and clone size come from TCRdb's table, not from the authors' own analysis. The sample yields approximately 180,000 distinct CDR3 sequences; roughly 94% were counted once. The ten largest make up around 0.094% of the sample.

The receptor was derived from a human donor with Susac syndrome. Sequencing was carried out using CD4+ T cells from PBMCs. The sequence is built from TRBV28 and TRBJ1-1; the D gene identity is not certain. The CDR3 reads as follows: CASSPTQVGTEAFF. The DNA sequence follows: TGTGCCAGCAGCCCAACTCAGGTAGGCACTGAAGCTTTCTTT.